Given below is one TCR beta chain in context. Sequenced by immunoSEQ multiplex PCR; TCRdb stores in-frame clones only, minus some. The profile shows about 2,100,000 clones, 93% of them singletons. The data stem from a study of shared clonotypes between healthy human individuals. Overall study context: Those who served as donors were a couple of women and three men between the ages of 18 and 49.

Naive CD8 populations comprised CD45RO-negative cells positively selected for CCR7, excluding terminally differentiated effector memory CD45RA+ cells. The germline gives CDR1 SGHDN, CDR2 FVKESK. This CDR3 has 15 amino acids. The V and J ends lost 3 bases and 5 bases respectively, with 16 bases between them. Sequencing was done on a sample of naive CD8+ T cells from PBMCs. The receptor was isolated from a man younger than 30 in good health. Some clones in this sample may be carry-over from other donors' samples. The V gene is TRBV14, the J gene TRBJ2-5; perhaps TRBD1 as D (6 bases). CDR3 sequence (DNA): TGTGCCAGCAGCCAGTCCAGGGGCGCGGCGGAGACCCAGTACTTC. This encodes CASSQSRGAAETQYF.